Each of the 9 T cell receptor beta chains below was sequenced from the same sample in a study of blood T cell repertoires in COVID-19. Repertoires were generated with immunoSEQ multiplex PCR, while TCRdb's copy carries only in-frame clones and drops some. The repertoire has roughly 260,000 clones, around 87% of them found once; the top ten carry 2.3%. The specimen was peripheral blood. The receptors stem from a woman aged 45 to 65 with acute or convalescent COVID-19.

This sequence joins TRBV29-1 and TRBJ2-3, with TRBD2 matching 9 bases. The CDR3 extends over 15 amino acids. CDR1 and CDR2 (germline): SQVTM, ANQGSEA. The V segment lost 6 bases and the J segment 3 bases; nucleotides outside the gene matches: 10. The CDR3 DNA reads TGCAGCGTCGTTAAAGCGGGGGGAAGTACAGATACGCAGTATTTT. This codes for CSVVKAGGSTDTQYF.

The V gene is TRBV7-7, the J gene TRBJ2-5, with a possible D match to TRBD2 (6 bases). Trimming stripped 5 bases from V and 2 bases from J, with 9 bases between. The CDR3 length is 13 residues. In germline, CDR1 is SSHAT, CDR2 FNYEAQ (reference sequence). CDR3 nucleotides: TGTGCCAGCAGCGCGGGACCGCAAGAGACCCAGTACTTC. Protein product: CASSAGPQETQYF.

The CDR3 protein is CASSLDTAGGPYTQYF. CDR3 coding DNA: TGTGCCAGCAGCTTAGATACAGCGGGAGGGCCGTATACGCAGTATTTT. V is TRBV7-2 and J is TRBJ2-3, with 10 bases matching TRBD2. This CDR3 is built from 16 residues. Per the germline V gene, CDR1 is SGHTA and CDR2 is FQGNSA. The V gene end was trimmed by 1 base and the J gene end by 7 bases; junction bases not matched to a gene: 8.

Only one count was recorded for this clone. The chain uses TRBV5-1 and TRBJ1-2; no clear D. The CDR3 sequence is 14 residues long. Germline V gene data show CDR1 as SGHRS and CDR2 as YFSETQ. V was pared by 0 bases and J by 6 bases, with 12 bases between. The CDR3 DNA is TGCGCCAGCAGCTTGGTTGGCGGGTCGGATGGCTACACCTTC. Translating it yields CASSLVGGSDGYTF.

The V and J genes are TRBV7-9 and TRBJ1-6; D unclear. The CDR3 covers 16 residues. V gave up 5 bases and J gave up 5 bases, with 16 bases separating them. Germline V CDR1 and CDR2: SEHNR, FQNEAQ (reference sequence). The CDR3, as DNA: TGTGCCAGCAGCCCGGCGGGAGGGCCCAATAATTCACCCCTCCACTTT. Protein sequence: CASSPAGGPNNSPLHF.

The chain is built from TRBV23-1 and TRBJ1-3; the match to TRBD1 covers 9 bases. TRBV23-1 is an ORF, and what it does is uncertain. J lost 3 bases, V lost 6 bases, and 9 bases had no gene match. This CDR3 spans 16 amino acids. CDR3 nucleotide sequence: TGCGCCAGCAGCCCAAGCCGGGACAGGGATGGAAACACCATATATTTT. This translates into CASSPSRDRDGNTIYF.

The chain is built from TRBV10-3 and TRBJ1-1, with D possibly TRBD1 on 5 matching bases. CDR3 length: 14 amino acids. The V gene lost 5 bases and the J gene lost 3 bases, with 13 bases spanning the gap. Germline CDR1 ENHRY, CDR2 SYGVKD. CDR3 nucleotides: TGTGCCATCAGTCGAACAGGAGAGGACACTGAAGCTTTCTTT. It codes for CAISRTGEDTEAFF.

The rearrangement links TRBV27 to TRBJ2-1, with 7 bases fitting TRBD2. CDR1 and CDR2 (germline): MNHEY, SMNVEV (reference sequence). This CDR3 has 16 amino acids. V lost 6 bases to trimming and J lost 8 bases; unmatched junction nucleotides: 16. The CDR3 spells CASRPLYGRAIYEQFF. In DNA form, the CDR3 reads TGTGCCAGCAGACCCCTCTATGGGAGGGCCATATATGAGCAGTTCTTC.

This chain uses TRBV18 with TRBJ2-2, with 7 bases that match TRBD1. Germline V CDR1 and CDR2: KGHSH, LQKENI. The CDR3 extends over 17 amino acids. Trimming cost V 5 bases and J 8 bases; bases outside gene matches: 17. The CDR3 spells CASSTRQGTVTLGELFF. CDR3 DNA sequence: TGTGCCAGCTCAACGAGACAGGGTACCGTCACTTTGGGGGAGCTGTTTTTT.